The clone carrying this TCR beta chain was seen many times. Germline trimming cut 3 bases from V and 6 bases from J; bases unmatched to any gene: 4. The CDR3 extends over 14 amino acids. Germline-derived CDR1 and CDR2 are SGHRS and YFSETQ. RNA transcripts yielded amplified TCR beta CDR3 regions. Researchers ran a first-round RT-PCR on the TCR CDR3 using the HTBI primer set. TCRdb itself ran the multiplex PCR reads through MiXCR, one entry per CDR3 protein. The sample yields 150,000 or so distinct CDR3 sequences, roughly a fifth seen once. These data belong to a study of T cells in Graves' hyperthyroidism and ophthalmopathy.

This receptor was taken from a woman aged 50 to 60 with Graves' hyperthyroidism that later progressed to Graves' ophthalmopathy. The sample was blood. The gene calls are TRBV5-1 and TRBJ2-7; 12 nucleotides align to TRBD2. CDR3 coding DNA: TGCGCCAGCAGCTCCGAGGGACTAGCGGGCGAGCAGTACTTC. It codes for CASSSEGLAGEQYF.